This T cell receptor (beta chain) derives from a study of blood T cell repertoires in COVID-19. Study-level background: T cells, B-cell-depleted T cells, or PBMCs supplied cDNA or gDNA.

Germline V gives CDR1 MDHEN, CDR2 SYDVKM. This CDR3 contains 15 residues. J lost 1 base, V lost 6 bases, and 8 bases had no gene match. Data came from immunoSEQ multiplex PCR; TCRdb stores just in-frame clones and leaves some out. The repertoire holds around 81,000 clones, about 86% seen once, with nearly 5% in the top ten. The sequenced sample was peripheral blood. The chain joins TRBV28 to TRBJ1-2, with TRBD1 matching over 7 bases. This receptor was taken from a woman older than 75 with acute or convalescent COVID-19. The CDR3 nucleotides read TGTGCCAGCAGCCGGGGGACAGCCTTTAACTATGGCTACACCTTC. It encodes CASSRGTAFNYGYTF.